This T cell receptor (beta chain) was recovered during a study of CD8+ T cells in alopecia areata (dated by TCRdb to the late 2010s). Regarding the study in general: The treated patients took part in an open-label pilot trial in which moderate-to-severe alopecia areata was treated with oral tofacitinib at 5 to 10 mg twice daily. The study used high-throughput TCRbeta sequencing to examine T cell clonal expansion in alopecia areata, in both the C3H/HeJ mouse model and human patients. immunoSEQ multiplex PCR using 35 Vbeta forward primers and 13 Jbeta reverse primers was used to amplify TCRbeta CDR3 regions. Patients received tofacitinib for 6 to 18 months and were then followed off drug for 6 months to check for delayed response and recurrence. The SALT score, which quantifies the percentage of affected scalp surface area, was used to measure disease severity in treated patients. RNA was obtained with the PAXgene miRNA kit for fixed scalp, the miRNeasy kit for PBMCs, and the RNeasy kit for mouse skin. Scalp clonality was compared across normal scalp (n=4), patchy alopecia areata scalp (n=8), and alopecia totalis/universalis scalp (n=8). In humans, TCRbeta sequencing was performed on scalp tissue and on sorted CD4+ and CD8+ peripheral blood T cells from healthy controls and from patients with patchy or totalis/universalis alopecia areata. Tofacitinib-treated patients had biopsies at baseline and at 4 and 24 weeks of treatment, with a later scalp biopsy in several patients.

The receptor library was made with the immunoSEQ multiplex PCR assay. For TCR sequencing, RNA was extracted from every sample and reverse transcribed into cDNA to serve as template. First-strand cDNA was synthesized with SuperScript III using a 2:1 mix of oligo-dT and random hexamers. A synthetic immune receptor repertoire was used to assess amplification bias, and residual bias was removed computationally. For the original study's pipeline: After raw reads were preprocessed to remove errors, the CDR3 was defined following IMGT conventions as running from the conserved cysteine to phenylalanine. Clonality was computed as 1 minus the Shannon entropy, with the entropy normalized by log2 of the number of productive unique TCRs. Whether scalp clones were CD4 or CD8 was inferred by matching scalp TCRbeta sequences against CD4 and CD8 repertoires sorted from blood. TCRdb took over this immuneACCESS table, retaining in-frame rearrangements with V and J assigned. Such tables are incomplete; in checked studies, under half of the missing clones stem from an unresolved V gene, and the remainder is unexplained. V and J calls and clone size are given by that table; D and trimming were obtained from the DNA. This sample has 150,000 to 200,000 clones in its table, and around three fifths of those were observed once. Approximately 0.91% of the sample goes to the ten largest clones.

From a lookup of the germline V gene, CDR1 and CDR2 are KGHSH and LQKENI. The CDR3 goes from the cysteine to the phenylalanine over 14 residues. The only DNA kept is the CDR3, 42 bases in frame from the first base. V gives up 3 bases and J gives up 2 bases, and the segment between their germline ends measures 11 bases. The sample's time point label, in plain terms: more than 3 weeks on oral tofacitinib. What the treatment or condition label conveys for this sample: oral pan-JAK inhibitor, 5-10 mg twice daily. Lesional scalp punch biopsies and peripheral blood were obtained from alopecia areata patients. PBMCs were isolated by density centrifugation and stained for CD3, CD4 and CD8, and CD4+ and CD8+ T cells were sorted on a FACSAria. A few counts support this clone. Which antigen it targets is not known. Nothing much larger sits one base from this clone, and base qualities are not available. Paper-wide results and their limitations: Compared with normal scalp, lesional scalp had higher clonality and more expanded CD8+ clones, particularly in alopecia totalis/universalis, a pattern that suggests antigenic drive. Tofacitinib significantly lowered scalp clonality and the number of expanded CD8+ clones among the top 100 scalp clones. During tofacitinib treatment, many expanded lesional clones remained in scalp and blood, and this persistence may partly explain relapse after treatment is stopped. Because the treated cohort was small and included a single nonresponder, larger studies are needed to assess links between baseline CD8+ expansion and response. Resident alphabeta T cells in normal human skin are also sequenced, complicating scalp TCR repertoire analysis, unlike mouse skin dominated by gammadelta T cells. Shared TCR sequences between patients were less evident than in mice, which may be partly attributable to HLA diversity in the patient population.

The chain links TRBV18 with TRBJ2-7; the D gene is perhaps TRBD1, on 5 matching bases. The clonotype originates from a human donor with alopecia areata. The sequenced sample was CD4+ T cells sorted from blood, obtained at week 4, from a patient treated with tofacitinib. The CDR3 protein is CASSPLQGAYEQYF. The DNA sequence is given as TGTGCCAGCTCACCTCTTCAAGGGGCCTACGAGCAGTACTTC.